This is a list of T cell receptor beta chains from one sample in a study of T cell changes during pregnancy in multiple sclerosis. The assay was immunoSEQ multiplex PCR, and TCRdb's table has in-frame clones only and misses some. The sample yields approximately 48,000 clones, about 92% seen once. The sequences come from CD8+ T cells from peripheral blood mononuclear cells, collected before pregnancy. All receptors come from a female donor with multiple sclerosis, enrolled in a pregnancy study. Each CDR3 is given with its conserved first and last residue. Fields, in order: D gene, V gene, J gene, clone size, CDR3 DNA, CDR3 protein. The D gene is left open where the match is weak. The size of a clone is reported for some rows only, either as once, few or many, or as a class for expanded clones.

>.|TRBV27|TRBJ1-2|few
TGTGCCAGCAGTCCAACAGGGAATGGCTACACCTTC
CASSPTGNGYTF
>.|TRBV13|TRBJ2-7|.
TGTGCCAGCAGCTTAGGCCGGGACTACGAGCAGTACTTC
CASSLGRDYEQYF
>TRBD2|TRBV5-1|TRBJ2-1|.
TGCGCCACCCAACATCGGACTAGCCACGGTGAGCAGTTCTTC
CATQHRTSHGEQFF
>TRBD1|TRBV19|TRBJ2-7|.
TGTGCCAGTAGTGCCGGGACAGGGGAAACCTACGAGCAGTACTTC
CASSAGTGETYEQYF
>TRBD2|TRBV9|TRBJ2-3|.
TGTGCCAGCAGCGTAGCTACGACTAGCGGGGGCACAGATACGCAGTATTTT
CASSVATTSGGTDTQYF
>TRBD1|TRBV7-2|TRBJ1-2|.
TGTGCCAGCAGCGCCCGGGACAGTGCCTACTATGGCTACACCTTC
CASSARDSAYYGYTF
>.|TRBV7-7|TRBJ1-1|few
TGTGCTAGCAGCTTAAGCAGCGACACTGAAGCTTTCTTT
CASSLSSDTEAFF
>TRBD2|TRBV5-5|TRBJ2-1|.
TGTGCCAGCAGCAGCGAGGGACTAGCGGGGGGGCTTGAGCAGTTCTTC
CASSSEGLAGGLEQFF
>TRBD2|TRBV19|TRBJ2-1|.
TGTGCCAGTAGTGAGGGACTAGCGGGTTACAATGAGCAGTTCTTC
CASSEGLAGYNEQFF
>TRBD1|TRBV4-1|TRBJ1-1|.
TGCGCCAGCAGCCAAAGGACAGGGTATACTGAAGCTTTCTTT
CASSQRTGYTEAFF
>.|TRBV9|TRBJ2-3|.
TGTGCCAGCAGCATAACAGGGTCCGATACGCAGTATTTT
CASSITGSDTQYF
>TRBD1|TRBV4-3|TRBJ2-7|.
TGCGCCAGCAGCCAAGAGGGACAGGGGTTGAGAGAGCAGTACTTC
CASSQEGQGLREQYF
>TRBD1|TRBV5-8|TRBJ1-1|.
TGTGCCAGCAGCTACGGACAGGGGGACACTGAAGCTTTCTTT
CASSYGQGDTEAFF
>.|TRBV4-3|TRBJ2-7|many
TGCGCCAGCAGCCCGCCAGGAGGAGACGAGCAGTACTTC
CASSPPGGDEQYF
>.|TRBV9|TRBJ1-2|once
TGTGCCAGCAGCGTCGAGAACCGTGGCTACACCTTC
CASSVENRGYTF
>TRBD1|TRBV19|TRBJ1-2|.
TGTGCCAGTAGTTACAGGGGAGGAGGCTACACCTTC
CASSYRGGGYTF
>.|TRBV4-3|TRBJ1-5|.
TGCGCCAGCAGCCAAAGTCTGGAGATGAATCAGCCCCAGCATTTT
CASSQSLEMNQPQHF
>TRBD1|TRBV6-1|TRBJ1-4|.
TGTGCCAGCAGTCCCCCAGGGGGCGAAAAACTGTTTTTT
CASSPPGGEKLFF
>.|TRBV6-6|TRBJ1-1|.
TGTGCCAGCAGTCCCCGGGCAGGGGCGAACACTGAAGCTTTCTTT
CASSPRAGANTEAFF
>.|TRBV4-3|TRBJ2-1|.
TGCGCCAGCAGCCAAGAGGGGCGCCCCCAGAATGAGCAGTTCTTC
CASSQEGRPQNEQFF
>.|TRBV7-6|TRBJ1-3|once
TGTGCCAGCAGCTTAGGCGGGGGATCTGGAAACACCATATATTTT
CASSLGGGSGNTIYF
>TRBD1|TRBV6-5|TRBJ1-2|.
TGTGCCAGCAGTTTCGACAGGGGGACGGGCTATGGCTACACCTTC
CASSFDRGTGYGYTF
>TRBD1|TRBV7-8|TRBJ2-1|.
TGTGCCAGCAGCCGGACAGGCTCCTACAATGAGCAGTTCTTC
CASSRTGSYNEQFF
>TRBD1|TRBV28|TRBJ2-7|.
TGTGCCAGCAGTTCTTTGACAGGGCAAATCCTCTACGAGCAGTACTTC
CASSSLTGQILYEQYF
>.|TRBV6-5|TRBJ2-3|.
TGTGCCAGCAGTCCACTGGGCATCACAGATACGCAGTATTTT
CASSPLGITDTQYF
>TRBD1|TRBV7-2|TRBJ2-7|once
TGTGCCAGCAGTCGCGAGGGGGCATCGGACGAGCAGTACTTC
CASSREGASDEQYF
>.|TRBV9|TRBJ2-5|.
TGTGCCAGCAGCGTAGCACCCGACACCCTGACATTAGAGCAGTACTTC
CASSVAPDTLTLEQYF
>.|TRBV4-1|TRBJ1-1|.
TGCGCCAGCAGCCAAGGAGCACAGGGGAACACTGAAGCTTTCTTT
CASSQGAQGNTEAFF
>TRBD1|TRBV2|TRBJ1-5|.
TGTGCCAGCAGCGCGGGACAGGCCAATCAGCCCCAGCATTTT
CASSAGQANQPQHF
>TRBD1|TRBV29-1|TRBJ2-1|.
TGCAGCGTTGAAGATTATAGCAGGGGGACCTACAATGAGCAGTTCTTC
CSVEDYSRGTYNEQFF
>.|TRBV4-3|TRBJ2-3|.
TGCGCCAGCAGCCACATACAGACAGATACGCAGTATTTT
CASSHIQTDTQYF
>TRBD1|TRBV2|TRBJ1-1|.
TGTGCCAGAGGGGGTACGACAGGGGCGAACACTGAAGCTTTCTTT
CARGGTTGANTEAFF
>.|TRBV4-1|TRBJ1-1|.
TGCGCCAGCTACGACGGGATTACCAATGAAGCTTTCTTT
CASYDGITNEAFF
>.|TRBV7-3|TRBJ2-3|.
TGTGCCAGCAGCCCCCAGGTTAGCACAGATACGCAGTATTTT
CASSPQVSTDTQYF
>.|TRBV6-1|TRBJ1-3|few
TGTGCCAGCAGTGTTACAGGTTCCTCTGGAAACACCATATATTTT
CASSVTGSSGNTIYF